This T cell receptor (beta chain) was identified during a study of preoperative IRX-2 immunotherapy in early breast cancer. The treatment was: preoperative locoregional IRX-2 cytokine immunotherapy. Patients received preoperative, locoregional IRX-2 cytokine immunotherapy in a phase Ib study. This clone occurred once. Produced via immunoSEQ multiplex PCR; TCRdb's table is partial and in-frame only. Found here are around 88,000 clones, 75% to 90% of them singletons; the top ten hold around 2%. This CDR3 has 14 residues. Trimming took 10 bases from V and 1 from J; bases not matched to a gene: 8. CDR1 and CDR2 from the germline V gene are MDHEN and SYDVKM.

The rearrangement uses TRBV28 and TRBJ1-1, with TRBD1 identical over 8 bases. The TCR originated in a human donor with breast cancer. Sequencing was performed on tumor tissue, taken after IRX-2 immunotherapy. Here the CDR3 DNA reads TGTGCCACCCTGACAGGGGCTACGAACACTGAAGCTTTCTTT. As protein: CATLTGATNTEAFF.